This TCR beta chain was found in a study of radiotherapy plus CTLA-4 blockade in lung cancer. Study overall: Objective responses were observed in about 17% of patients, and disease control was achieved by about 30%.

The study gave focal radiation plus ipilimumab CTLA-4 blockade to patients with chemo-refractory metastatic non-small-cell lung cancer. The study, taken as a whole, reports: TCR clones originating in tumors grew in number in blood after radiotherapy plus ipilimumab. Alongside interferon-beta, early blood T cell clone dynamics were reportedly the best predictor of response.

Germline V CDR1 and CDR2: SGHRS, YFSETQ. The CDR3 totals 15 residues. V lost 5 bases, J lost 10 bases, and 10 bases stayed unmatched. Concerning this clone: What it recognizes is unknown.

Profiled with immunoSEQ multiplex PCR; TCRdb holds only in-frame clones, not every one. This table holds some 64,000 clones, around 69% found once. The sequenced sample was peripheral blood, obtained from a patient treated with radiotherapy plus ipilimumab. The sequence came from a human donor with non-small cell lung cancer whose response to radiotherapy plus ipilimumab could not be evaluated. Some clones in this sample may be carry-over from other donors' samples. The gene calls are TRBV5-1 and TRBJ2-1, with 12 bases aligning to TRBD2. CDR3 residues: CASSLLAGGPGEQFF. CDR3 bases: TGCGCCAGCAGTTTGCTAGCGGGGGGGCCGGGAGAGCAGTTCTTC.